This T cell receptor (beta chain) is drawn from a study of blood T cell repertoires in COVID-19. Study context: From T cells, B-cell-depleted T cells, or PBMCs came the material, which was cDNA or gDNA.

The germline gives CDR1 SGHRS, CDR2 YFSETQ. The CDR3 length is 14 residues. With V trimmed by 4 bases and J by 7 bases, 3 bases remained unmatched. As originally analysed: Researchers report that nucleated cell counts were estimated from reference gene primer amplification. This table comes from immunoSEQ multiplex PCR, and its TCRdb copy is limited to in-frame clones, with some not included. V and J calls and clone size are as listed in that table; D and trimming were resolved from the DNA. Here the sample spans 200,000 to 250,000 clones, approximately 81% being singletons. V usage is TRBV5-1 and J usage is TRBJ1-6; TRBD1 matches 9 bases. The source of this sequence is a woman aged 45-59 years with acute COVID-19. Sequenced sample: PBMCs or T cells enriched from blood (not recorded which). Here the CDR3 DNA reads TGCGCCAGCAGCCTAGGGACAGGGAATTCACCCCTCCACTTT. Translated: CASSLGTGNSPLHF.